Sequencing of this T cell receptor beta chain was carried out in a study of shared clonotypes between healthy human individuals. This CDR3 region has 12 residues. Germline lookup yields CDR1 MGHRA and CDR2 YSYEKL. V shed 4 bases and J shed 6 bases, with 8 bases lying between them. In the original analysis: Because ImmunoSEQ provided only junction sequences with no quality scores, the filtering differed. Sequencing was performed with immunoSEQ multiplex PCR; in TCRdb, only in-frame clones are kept and a portion is missing. The DNA gave D and trimming, while V, J and clone size come from that table. Of roughly 890,000 clones detected, 80% to 95% appear once; the ten largest clones hold about 24%. CD8 cells regarded as naive lacked CD45RO, were positively chosen for CCR7, and omitted terminally differentiated effector memory CD45RA+ cells.

Material for sequencing was naive CD8+ T cells sorted from blood. The sequence was collected from a man younger than 45 in good health. V and J are TRBV4-1 and TRBJ2-3; D unresolved. The CDR3 DNA reads TGCGCCAGCAGCCGGTTCGCGGATACGCAGTATTTT. As protein: CASSRFADTQYF.